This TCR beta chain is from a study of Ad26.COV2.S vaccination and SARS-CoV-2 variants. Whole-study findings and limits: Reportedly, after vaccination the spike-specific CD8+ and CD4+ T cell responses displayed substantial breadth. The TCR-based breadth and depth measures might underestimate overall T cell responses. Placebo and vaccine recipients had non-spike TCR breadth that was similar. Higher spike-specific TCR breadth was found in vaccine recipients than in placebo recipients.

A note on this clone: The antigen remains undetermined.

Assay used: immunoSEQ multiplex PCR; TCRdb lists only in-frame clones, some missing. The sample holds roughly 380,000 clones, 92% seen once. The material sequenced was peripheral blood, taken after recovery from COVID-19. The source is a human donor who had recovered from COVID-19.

The CDR3 DNA reads as TGTGCCAGCAGTGAAGGAGGGTCCCTCCGGAACACTGAAGCTTTCTTT. Amino acid sequence: CASSEGGSLRNTEAFF. The chain couples TRBV6-1 to TRBJ1-1; no firm D call. Germline assignment: CDR1 MNHNS and CDR2 SASEGT. This CDR3 has 16 residues. V was cut by 1 base and J by 1 base, with 13 bases left in between.